The clone carrying this TCR beta chain was detected only a few times. Its matching antigen is unknown. MiXCR, run by TCRdb on the 5' RACE reads, gives a single entry per CDR3 protein. The repertoire includes roughly 130,000 distinct CDR3 sequences, approximately 16% of them detected once, and roughly 13% sits in the top ten. The entry originates in a study of T-cell memory formation after mild COVID-19. The study's findings and limits: Contracting clones localized mainly to CM and EM when CD4+ and mainly to EMRA when CD8+. Clones that shrank (day 15 to 85) were balanced CD4/CD8, whereas later expanders leaned CD4+.

The TCR comes from an adult woman who had mild COVID-19 (a few samples of this study predate the infection). Cell type and time point are not known. Material for sequencing was PBMCs or a T cell subset sorted from them (not recorded which).

The CDR3 spells CASSFRTGGRTNVLTF. In DNA, the CDR3 is TGTGCCAGCAGTTTTCGTACAGGCGGGAGAACCAACGTCCTGACTTTC. This sequence joins TRBV12-3 or TRBV12-4 and TRBJ2-6; 7 bases are a match to TRBD2. V lost 3 bases and J lost 8; bases outside the gene matches: 10. The CDR3 length is 16 residues.